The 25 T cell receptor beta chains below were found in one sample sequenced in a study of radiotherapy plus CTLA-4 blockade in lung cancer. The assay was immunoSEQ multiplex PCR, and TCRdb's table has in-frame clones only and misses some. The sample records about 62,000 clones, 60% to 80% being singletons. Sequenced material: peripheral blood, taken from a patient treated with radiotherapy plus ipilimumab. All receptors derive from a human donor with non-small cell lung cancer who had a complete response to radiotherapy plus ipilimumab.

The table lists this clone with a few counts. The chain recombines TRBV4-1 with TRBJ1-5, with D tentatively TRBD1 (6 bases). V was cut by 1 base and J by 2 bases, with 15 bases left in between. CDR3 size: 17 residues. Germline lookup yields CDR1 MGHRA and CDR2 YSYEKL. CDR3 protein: CASSQAIGAGGNQPQHF. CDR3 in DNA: TGCGCCAGCAGCCAAGCTATCGGGGCAGGGGGCAATCAGCCCCAGCATTTT.

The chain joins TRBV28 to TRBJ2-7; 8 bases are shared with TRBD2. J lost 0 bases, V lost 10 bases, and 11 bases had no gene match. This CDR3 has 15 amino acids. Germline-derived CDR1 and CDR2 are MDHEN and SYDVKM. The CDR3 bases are TGTGCCACCGACTCTCACGCGGGGGGCTCCTACGAGCAGTACTTC. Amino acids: CATDSHAGGSYEQYF. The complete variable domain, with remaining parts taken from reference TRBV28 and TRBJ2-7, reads DVKVTQSSRYLVKRTGEKVFLECVQDMDHENMFWYRQDPGLGLRLIYFSYDVKMKEKGDIPEGYSVSREKKERFSLILESASTNQTSMYLCATDSHAGGSYEQYFGPGTRLTVT.

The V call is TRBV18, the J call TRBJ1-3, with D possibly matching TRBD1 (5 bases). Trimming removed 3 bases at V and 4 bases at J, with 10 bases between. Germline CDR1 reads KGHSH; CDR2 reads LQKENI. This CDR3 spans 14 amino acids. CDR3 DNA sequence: TGTGCCAGCTCACCCCAGGGAACCGGAAACACCATATATTTT. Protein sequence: CASSPQGTGNTIYF.

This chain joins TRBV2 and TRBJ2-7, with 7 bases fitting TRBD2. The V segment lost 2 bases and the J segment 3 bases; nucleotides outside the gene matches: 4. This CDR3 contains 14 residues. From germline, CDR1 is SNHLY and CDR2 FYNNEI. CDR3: CASSERASGYEQYF. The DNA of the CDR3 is TGTGCCAGCAGTGAACGGGCTAGCGGCTACGAGCAGTACTTC.

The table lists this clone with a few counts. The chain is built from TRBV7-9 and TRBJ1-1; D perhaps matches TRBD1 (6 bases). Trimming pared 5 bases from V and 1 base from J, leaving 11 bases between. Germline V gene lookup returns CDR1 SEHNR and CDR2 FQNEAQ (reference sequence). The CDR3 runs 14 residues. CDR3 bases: TGTGCCAGCAGCCAACAGGGTGGGAACACTGAAGCTTTCTTT. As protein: CASSQQGGNTEAFF.

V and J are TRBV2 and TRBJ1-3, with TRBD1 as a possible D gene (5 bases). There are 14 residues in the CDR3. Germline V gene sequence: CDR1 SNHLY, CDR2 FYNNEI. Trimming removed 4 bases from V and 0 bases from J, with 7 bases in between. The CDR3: CASSVRVSGNTIYF. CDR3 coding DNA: TGTGCCAGCAGTGTCAGGGTCTCTGGAAACACCATATATTTT.

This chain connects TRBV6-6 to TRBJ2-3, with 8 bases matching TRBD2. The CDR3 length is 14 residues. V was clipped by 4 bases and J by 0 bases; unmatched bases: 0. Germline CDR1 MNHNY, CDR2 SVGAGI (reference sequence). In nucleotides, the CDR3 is TGTGCCAGCAGTTCTAGCGGGAGCACAGATACGCAGTATTTT. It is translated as CASSSSGSTDTQYF.

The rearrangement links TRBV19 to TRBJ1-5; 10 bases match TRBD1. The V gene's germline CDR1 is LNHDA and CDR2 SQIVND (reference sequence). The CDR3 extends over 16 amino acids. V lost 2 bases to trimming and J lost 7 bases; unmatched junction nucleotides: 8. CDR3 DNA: TGTGCCAGTAGTATATTACAGGGGACAGGGGTCCAGCCCCAGCATTTT. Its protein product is CASSILQGTGVQPQHF.

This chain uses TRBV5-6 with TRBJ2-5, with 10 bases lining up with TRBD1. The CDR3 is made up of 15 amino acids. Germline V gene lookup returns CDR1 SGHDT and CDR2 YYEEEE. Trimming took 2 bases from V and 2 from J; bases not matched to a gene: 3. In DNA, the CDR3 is TGTGCCAGCAGCTTCCGGACAGGGGGACAAGAGACCCAGTACTTC. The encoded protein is CASSFRTGGQETQYF.

CDR3 DNA sequence: TGTGCCAGTAGTCCCATTAATCCGGGACCAGGGGTGTTCGCTGAAGCTTTCTTT. Its protein product is CASSPINPGPGVFAEAFF. The rearrangement joins TRBV19 to TRBJ1-1; D perhaps matches TRBD1 (6 bases). Germline V gene sequence: CDR1 LNHDA, CDR2 SQIVND (reference sequence). Trimming cost V 5 bases and J 6 bases, with 28 bases left between them. This CDR3 comprises 18 residues. Filled out from reference TRBV19 and TRBJ1-1, the complete variable domain reads DGGITQSPKYLFRKEGQNVTLSCEQNLNHDAMYWYRQDPGQGLRLIYYSQIVNDFQKGDIAEGYSVSREKKESFPLTVTSAQKNPTAFYLCASSPINPGPGVFAEAFFGQGTRLTVV.

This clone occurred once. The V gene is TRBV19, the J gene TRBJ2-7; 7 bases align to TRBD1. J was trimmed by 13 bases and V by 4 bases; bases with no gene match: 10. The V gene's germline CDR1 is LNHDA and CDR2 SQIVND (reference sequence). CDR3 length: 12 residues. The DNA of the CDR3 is TGTGCCAGTAGTAACCGGGACAGAGCACGTTACTTC. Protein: CASSNRDRARYF.

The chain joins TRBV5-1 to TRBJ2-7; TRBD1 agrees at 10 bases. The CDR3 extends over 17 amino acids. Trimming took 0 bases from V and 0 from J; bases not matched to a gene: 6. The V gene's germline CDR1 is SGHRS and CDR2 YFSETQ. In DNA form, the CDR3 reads TGCGCCAGCAGCTTGGGGGGACAGGGGACGAGCTCCTACGAGCAGTACTTC. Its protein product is CASSLGGQGTSSYEQYF.

CDR3 residues: CASREGSAKNIQYF. The CDR3 DNA is TGCGCCAGCAGAGAGGGTTCGGCCAAAAACATTCAGTACTTC. The rearrangement joins TRBV5-1 to TRBJ2-4, with D tentatively TRBD2 (5 bases). The CDR3 contains 14 residues. Per germline, CDR1 SGHRS and CDR2 YFSETQ. Trimming took 5 bases from V and 1 from J, leaving 10 bases between them. Supplemented by reference TRBV5-1 and TRBJ2-4, the full variable domain reads KAGVTQTPRYLIKTRGQQVTLSCSPISGHRSVSWYQQTPGQGLQFLFEYFSETQRNKGNFPGRFSGRQFSNSRSEMNVSTLELGDSALYLCASREGSAKNIQYFGAGTRLSVL.

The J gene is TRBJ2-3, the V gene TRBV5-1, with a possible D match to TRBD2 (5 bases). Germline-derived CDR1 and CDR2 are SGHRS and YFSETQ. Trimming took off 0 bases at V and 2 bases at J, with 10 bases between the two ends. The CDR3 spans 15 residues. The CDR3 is CASSLEERNTDTQYF. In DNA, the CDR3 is TGCGCCAGCAGCTTGGAGGAGCGGAACACAGATACGCAGTATTTT.

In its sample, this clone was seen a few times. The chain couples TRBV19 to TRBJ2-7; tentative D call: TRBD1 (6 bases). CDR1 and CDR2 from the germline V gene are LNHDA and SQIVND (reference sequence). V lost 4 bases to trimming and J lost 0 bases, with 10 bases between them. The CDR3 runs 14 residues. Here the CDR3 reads CASSKTGLSYEQYF. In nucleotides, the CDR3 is TGTGCCAGTAGTAAGACAGGCCTCTCCTACGAGCAGTACTTC.

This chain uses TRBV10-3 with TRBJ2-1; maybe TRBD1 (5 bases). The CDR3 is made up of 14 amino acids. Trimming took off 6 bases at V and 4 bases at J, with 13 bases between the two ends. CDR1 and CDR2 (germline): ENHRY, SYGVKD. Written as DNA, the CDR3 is TGTGCCATCAGGGTCGCAGGGTCGTACAATGAGCAGTTCTTC. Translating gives CAIRVAGSYNEQFF.

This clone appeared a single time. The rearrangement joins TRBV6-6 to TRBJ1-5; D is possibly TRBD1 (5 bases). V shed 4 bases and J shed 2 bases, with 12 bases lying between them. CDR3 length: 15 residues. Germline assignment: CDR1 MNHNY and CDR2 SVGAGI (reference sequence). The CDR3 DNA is TGTGCCAGCAGTTTGCTCAGGGAGGGCAATCAGCCCCAGCATTTT. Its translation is CASSLLREGNQPQHF.

Here the CDR3 DNA reads TGTGCCAGCAGCTTAGAAGGGGTTTCAGGGAACACTGAAGCTTTCTTT. Amino acids: CASSLEGVSGNTEAFF. V is TRBV13 and J is TRBJ1-1, with D possibly matching TRBD1 (5 bases). The V end lost 1 base, the J end lost 1 base, and 13 bases lay between the germline ends. The CDR3 spans 16 residues. Germline V gives CDR1 PRHDT, CDR2 FYEKMQ (reference sequence).

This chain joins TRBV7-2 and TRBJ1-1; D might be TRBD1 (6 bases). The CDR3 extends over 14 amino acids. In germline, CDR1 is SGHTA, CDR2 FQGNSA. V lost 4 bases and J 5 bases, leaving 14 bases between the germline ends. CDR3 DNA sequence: TGTGCCAGCAGCTCCCTTCAGGGGTTTACTGAAGCTTTCTTT. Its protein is CASSSLQGFTEAFF.

CDR3 region: CAISSTGALGNEKLFF. As DNA, the CDR3 is TGTGCCATCAGTAGCACAGGGGCGTTGGGCAATGAAAAACTGTTTTTT. This chain joins TRBV10-3 and TRBJ1-4; 7 nucleotides align to TRBD1. The junction had 11 bases not matched to a gene; V was cut back by 5 bases and J by 5 bases. The CDR3 is 16 residues long. CDR1 and CDR2 from the germline V gene are ENHRY and SYGVKD.

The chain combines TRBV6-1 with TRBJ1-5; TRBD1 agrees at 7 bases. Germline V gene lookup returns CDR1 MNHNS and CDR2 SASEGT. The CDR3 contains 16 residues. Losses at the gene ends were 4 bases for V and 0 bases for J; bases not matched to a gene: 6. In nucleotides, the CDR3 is TGTGCCAGCAGTGGGAGACAGGGATCTAGCAATCAGCCCCAGCATTTT. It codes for CASSGRQGSSNQPQHF.

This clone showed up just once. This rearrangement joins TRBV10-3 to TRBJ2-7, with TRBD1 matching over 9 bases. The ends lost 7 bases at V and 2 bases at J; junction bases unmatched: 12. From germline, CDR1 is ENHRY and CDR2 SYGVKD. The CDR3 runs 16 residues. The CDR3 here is CAIKDNPGQGPYEQYF. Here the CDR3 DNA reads TGTGCCATCAAGGACAATCCGGGACAGGGACCCTACGAGCAGTACTTC.

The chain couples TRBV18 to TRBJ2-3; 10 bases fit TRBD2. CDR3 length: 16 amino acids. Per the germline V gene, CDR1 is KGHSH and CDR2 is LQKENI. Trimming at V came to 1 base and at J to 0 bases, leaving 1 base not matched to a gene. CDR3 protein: CASSPRTSGSTDTQYF. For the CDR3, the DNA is TGTGCCAGCTCACCACGGACTAGCGGAAGCACAGATACGCAGTATTTT.

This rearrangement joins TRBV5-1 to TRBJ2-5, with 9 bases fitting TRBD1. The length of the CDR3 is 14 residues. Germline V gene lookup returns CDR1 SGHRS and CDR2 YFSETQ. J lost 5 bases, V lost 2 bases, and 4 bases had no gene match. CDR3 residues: CASSFTGGAETQYF. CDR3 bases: TGCGCCAGCAGCTTCACAGGGGGCGCGGAGACCCAGTACTTC.

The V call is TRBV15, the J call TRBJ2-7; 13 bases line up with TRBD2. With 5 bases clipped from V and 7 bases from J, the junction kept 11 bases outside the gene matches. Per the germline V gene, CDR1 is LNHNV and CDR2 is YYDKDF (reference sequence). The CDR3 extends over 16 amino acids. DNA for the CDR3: TGTGCCACCAGCCGAAACCGACTAGCGGGGGGTCATGAGCAGTACTTC. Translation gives CATSRNRLAGGHEQYF.